This TCR beta chain derives from a study of beta chain features in type 1 diabetes (dated by TCRdb to 2016 to 2019). Study-level background: Mean age, gender distribution, total cell number and subset yield were not different between patients and healthy donors. Whereas all 30 or so donors provided naive and central memory subsets, regulatory and stem cell-like memory subsets were isolated from just 8 patients and roughly eight healthy donors. In the study, recently diagnosed type 1 diabetes patients and matched healthy donors were compared on the TCRB repertoires of their sorted circulating CD4+ T cell subsets. Across all samples, fewer than 110,000,000 sorted cells were examined, and cell number per subset correlated strongly with RNA yield. The paper's findings and limits, for the study overall: Because small numbers of individuals were included in the HLA sub-analyses, any influence of HLA type on TCRB rearrangement was left unresolved. Naive, central memory and regulatory TCRB repertoires appeared to be more similar among patients than among healthy donors. Because cDNA was sequenced instead of genomic DNA, activated cells with high expression could be over-represented, although the groups did not differ in activation or CD3 levels. Patients with type 1 diabetes made fewer insertions and deleted more nucleotides at VDJ recombination sites, implying thymic rearrangement abnormalities. A moderate but significant shortening of TCRB CDR3 length was observed in type 1 diabetes patients in all four CD4+ subsets. Shorter templates might be favored by PCR, yet because patient and control samples were amplified and corrected together, any such skew would affect both groups equally.

With respect to this clone: Its antigen specificity is not known. No qualities accompany the bases; no much larger clone lies one base away.

A single peripheral blood draw of around 120 mL on average was collected from each donor into heparinised tubes. Using a panel that included CD45RO, CCR7, CD25, CD127, CD95 and CD27, naive, central memory, regulatory and stem cell-like memory CD4+ T cells were sorted on a BD FACSAria II. All sorted populations exceeded 95% purity. PBMCs were isolated right away by Lymphoprep density gradient centrifugation and were stained directly, without culture. So that batch effects would be minimized, each experiment stained and sorted samples in pairs, pairing one healthy donor with one patient. CDR1 is given as SGDLS and CDR2 as YYNGEE, both from the germline V gene. Counted from cysteine to phenylalanine, this CDR3 has 15 amino acids. This entry keeps only the CDR3 DNA: 45 bases, framed from base 1. V is shortened by 4 bases, J by 4 bases, and the region joining them spans 15 bases. The entire isolated RNA was reverse transcribed using the High Capacity cDNA Reverse Transcription Kit, and thus expressed TCRB transcripts were sequenced. Deep immunoSEQ sequencing was performed on naive, central memory and regulatory T cell samples, with an average of roughly 4 million total reads per sample. Sorted cells were lysed in RLT buffer and RNA was extracted with DNase-treated RNeasy Micro or Mini kits, depending on cell number. To prevent cross-contamination, every cell subset was processed on its own, while patient and healthy donor samples were processed together. The immunoSEQ multiplex PCR was used to amplify TCRB sequences from cDNA, generating 87-bp fragments that spanned the CDR3 region. Sequencing of the amplicons was done on the Illumina HiSeq platform. On the authors' methods: Synthetic template baselines were used to correct PCR bias computationally, reads within Hamming distance 2 were collapsed together, and singletons that could not be merged were discarded. Reads were aligned against IMGT to assign V, D and J genes, CDR3 length and insertions or deletions at six rearrangement sites. Within each subset, clonotype counts were normalized to sorted cell number, and only after that were true diversity and Gini coefficients computed with the tcR R package. The overlap coefficient, calculated on TCRB nucleotide sequences, was used to quantify repertoire sharing. As a proxy for the pre-selection repertoire, out-of-frame TCRB sequences from naive cells were analyzed. TCRdb holds this immuneACCESS table with in-frame rearrangements only. Some clones are missing; in checked studies, unresolved V genes explain under half, and the rest has no known cause. V and J calls and clone size are copied from that table; D and trimming were computed from the DNA. The sample has roughly 400,000 clones on record, more than 12% of them singletons. Under 0.02% of the sample is held by the ten biggest clonotypes.

The sample was naive CD4+ T cells from blood. Reading the label with the study, this specimen's cell subset or site is: true naive CD4+ T cells. The chain couples TRBV9 to TRBJ1-5; possibly the D gene is TRBD1, per 6 matching bases. The sequence came from a woman between 18 and 30 years old in good health. The CDR3 region has the sequence CASSLGPDRNQPQHF. The nucleotide sequence is given as TGTGCCAGCAGCCTAGGACCAGACAGGAATCAGCCCCAGCATTTT.